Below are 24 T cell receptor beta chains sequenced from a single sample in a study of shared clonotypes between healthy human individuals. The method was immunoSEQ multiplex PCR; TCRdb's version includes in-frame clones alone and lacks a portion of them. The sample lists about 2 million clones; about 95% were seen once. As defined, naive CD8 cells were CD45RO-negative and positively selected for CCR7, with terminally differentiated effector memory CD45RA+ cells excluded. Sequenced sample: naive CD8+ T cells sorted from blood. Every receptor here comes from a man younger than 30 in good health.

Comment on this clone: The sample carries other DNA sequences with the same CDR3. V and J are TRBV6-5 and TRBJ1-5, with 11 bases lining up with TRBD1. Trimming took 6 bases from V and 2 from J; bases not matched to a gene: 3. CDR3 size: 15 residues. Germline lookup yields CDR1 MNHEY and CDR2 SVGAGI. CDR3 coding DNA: TGTGCCAGCAGCCTGGGACAGGGGGGCAATCAGCCCCAGCATTTT. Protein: CASSLGQGGNQPQHF.

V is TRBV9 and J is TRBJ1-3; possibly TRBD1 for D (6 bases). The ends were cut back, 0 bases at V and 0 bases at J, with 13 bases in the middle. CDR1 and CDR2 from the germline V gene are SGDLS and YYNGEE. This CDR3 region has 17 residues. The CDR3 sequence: CASSVATGRDSGNTIYF. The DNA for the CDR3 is TGTGCCAGCAGCGTAGCAACAGGGCGCGACTCTGGAAACACCATATATTTT.

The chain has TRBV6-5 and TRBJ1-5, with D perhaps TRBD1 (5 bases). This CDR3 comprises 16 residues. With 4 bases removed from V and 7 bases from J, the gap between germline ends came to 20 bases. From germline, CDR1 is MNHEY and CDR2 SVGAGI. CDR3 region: CASSSQGPEIGQPQHF. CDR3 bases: TGTGCCAGCAGTTCCCAGGGCCCCGAAATTGGCCAGCCCCAGCATTTT.

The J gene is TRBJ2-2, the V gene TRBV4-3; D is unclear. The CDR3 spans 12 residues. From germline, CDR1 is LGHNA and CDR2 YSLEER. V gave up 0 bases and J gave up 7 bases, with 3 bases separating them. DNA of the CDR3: TGCGCCAGCAGCCAAGAAGGCGGGGAGCTGTTTTTT. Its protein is CASSQEGGELFF.

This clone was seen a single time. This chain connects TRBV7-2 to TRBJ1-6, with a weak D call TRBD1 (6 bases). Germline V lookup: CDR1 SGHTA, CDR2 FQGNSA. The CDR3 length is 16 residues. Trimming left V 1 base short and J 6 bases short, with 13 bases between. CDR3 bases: TGTGCCAGCAGCTTAGAGGGGACAATGCCTAATTCACCCCTCCACTTT. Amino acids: CASSLEGTMPNSPLHF.

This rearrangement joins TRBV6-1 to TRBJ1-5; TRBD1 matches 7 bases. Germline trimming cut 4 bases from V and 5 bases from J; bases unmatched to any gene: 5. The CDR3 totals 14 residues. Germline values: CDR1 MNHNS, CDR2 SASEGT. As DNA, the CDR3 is TGTGCCAGCAGTGCTGACAGGGCGGATCAGCCCCAGCATTTT. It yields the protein CASSADRADQPQHF.

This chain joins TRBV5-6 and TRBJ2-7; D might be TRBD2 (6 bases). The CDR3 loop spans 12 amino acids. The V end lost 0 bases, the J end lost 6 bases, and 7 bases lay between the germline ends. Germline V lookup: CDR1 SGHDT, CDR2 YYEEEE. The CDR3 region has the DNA TGTGCCAGCAGCTTGGACGGGGGCGAGCAGTACTTC. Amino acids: CASSLDGGEQYF.

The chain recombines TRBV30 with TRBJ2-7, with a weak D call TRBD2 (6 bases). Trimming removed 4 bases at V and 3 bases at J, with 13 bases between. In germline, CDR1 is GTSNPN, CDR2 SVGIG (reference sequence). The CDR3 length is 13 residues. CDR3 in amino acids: CAWNPGLNYEQYF. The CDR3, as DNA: TGTGCCTGGAACCCGGGACTTAACTACGAGCAGTACTTC. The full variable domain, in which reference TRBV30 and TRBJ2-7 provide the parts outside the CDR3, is SQTIHQWPATLVQPVGSPLSLECTVEGTSNPNLYWYRQAAGRGLQLLFYSVGIGQISSEVPQNLSASRPQDRQFILSSKKLLLSDSGFYLCAWNPGLNYEQYFGPGTRLTVT.

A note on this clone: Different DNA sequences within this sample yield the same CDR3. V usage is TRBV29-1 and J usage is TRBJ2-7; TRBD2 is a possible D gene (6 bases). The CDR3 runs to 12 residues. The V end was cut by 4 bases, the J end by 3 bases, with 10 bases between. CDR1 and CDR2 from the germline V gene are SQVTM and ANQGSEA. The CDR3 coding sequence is TGCAGCGTTGCAGCGGGTGGCTACGAGCAGTACTTC. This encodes CSVAAGGYEQYF.

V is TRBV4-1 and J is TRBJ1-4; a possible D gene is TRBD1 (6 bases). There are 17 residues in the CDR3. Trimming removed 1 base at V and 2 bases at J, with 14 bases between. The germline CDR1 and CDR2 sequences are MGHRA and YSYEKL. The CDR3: CASSQVGGGPTNEKLFF. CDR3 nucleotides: TGCGCCAGCAGCCAAGTTGGCGGGGGCCCGACTAATGAAAAACTGTTTTTT.

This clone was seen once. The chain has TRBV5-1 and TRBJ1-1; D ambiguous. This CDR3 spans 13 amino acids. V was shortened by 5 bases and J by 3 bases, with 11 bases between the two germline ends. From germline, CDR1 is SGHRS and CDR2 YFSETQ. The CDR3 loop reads CASRLWQDTEAFF. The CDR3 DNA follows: TGCGCCAGCAGACTGTGGCAGGACACTGAAGCTTTCTTT.

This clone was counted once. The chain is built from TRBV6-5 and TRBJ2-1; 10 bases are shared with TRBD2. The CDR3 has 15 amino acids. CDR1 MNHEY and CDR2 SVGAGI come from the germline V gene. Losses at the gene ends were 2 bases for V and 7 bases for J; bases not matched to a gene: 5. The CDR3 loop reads CASSYRLAGANEQFF. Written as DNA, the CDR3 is TGTGCCAGCAGTTACCGGCTAGCGGGGGCTAATGAGCAGTTCTTC.

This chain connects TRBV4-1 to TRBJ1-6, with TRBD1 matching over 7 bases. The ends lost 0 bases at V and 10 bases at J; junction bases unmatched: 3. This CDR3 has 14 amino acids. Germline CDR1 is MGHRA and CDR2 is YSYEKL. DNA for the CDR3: TGCGCCAGCAGCCAAGATAACAGGGGATCACCCCTCCACTTT. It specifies CASSQDNRGSPLHF.

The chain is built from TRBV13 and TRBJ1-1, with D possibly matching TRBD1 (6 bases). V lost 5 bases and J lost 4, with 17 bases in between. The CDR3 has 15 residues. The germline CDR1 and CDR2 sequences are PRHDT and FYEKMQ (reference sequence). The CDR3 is CASSPSGHQGTEAFF. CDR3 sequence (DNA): TGTGCCAGCAGCCCATCGGGACACCAAGGCACTGAAGCTTTCTTT.

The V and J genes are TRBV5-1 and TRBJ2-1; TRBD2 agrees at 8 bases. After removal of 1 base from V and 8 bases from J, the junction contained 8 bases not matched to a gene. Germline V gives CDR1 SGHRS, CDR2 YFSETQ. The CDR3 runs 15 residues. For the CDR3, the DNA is TGCGCCAGCAGCTTGCTACGGGGGGGCCTGGATGAGCAGTTCTTC. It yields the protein CASSLLRGGLDEQFF.

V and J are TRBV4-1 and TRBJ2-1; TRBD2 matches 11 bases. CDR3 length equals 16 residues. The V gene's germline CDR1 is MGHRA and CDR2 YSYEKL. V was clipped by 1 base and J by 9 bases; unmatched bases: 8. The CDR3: CASSQGGTSGRPEQFF. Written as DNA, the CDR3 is TGCGCCAGCAGCCAAGGGGGAACTAGCGGGAGACCTGAGCAGTTCTTC.

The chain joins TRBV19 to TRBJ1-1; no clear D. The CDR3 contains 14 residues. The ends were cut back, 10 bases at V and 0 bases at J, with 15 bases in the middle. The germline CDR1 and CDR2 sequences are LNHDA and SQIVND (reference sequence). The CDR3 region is CATKSGFMNTEAFF. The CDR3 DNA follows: TGTGCCACTAAATCCGGGTTCATGAACACTGAAGCTTTCTTT.

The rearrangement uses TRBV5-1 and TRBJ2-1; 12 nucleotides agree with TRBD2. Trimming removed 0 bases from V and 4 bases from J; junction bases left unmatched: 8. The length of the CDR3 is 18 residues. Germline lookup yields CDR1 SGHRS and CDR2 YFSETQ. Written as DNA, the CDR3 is TGCGCCAGCAGCTTGGGCCCAGCGACTAGCGGGAGATACAATGAGCAGTTCTTC. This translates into CASSLGPATSGRYNEQFF.

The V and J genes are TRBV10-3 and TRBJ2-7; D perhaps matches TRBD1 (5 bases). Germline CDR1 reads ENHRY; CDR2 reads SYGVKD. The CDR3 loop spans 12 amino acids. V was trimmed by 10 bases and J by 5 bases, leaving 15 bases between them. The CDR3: CASPDRANEQYF. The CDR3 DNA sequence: TGTGCCAGTCCTGACAGAGCCAACGAGCAGTACTTC.

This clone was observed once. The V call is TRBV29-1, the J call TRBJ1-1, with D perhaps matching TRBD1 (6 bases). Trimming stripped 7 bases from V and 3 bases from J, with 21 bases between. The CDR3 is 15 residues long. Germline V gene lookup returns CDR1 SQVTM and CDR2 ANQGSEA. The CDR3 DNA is TGCAGCGCTCGGGGGCGGGGGCAGTTGGACACTGAAGCTTTCTTT. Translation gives CSARGRGQLDTEAFF.

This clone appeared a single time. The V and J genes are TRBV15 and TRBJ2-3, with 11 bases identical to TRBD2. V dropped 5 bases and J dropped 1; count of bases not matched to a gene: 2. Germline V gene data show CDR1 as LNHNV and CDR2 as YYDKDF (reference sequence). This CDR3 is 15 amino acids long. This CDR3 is CATSGGLAGTDTQYF. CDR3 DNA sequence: TGTGCCACCAGCGGGGGACTAGCGGGCACAGATACGCAGTATTTT.

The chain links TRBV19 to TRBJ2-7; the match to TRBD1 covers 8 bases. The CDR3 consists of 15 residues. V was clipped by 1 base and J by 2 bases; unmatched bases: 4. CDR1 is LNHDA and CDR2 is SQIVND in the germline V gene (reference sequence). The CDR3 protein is CASSIGGQAAYEQYF. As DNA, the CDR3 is TGTGCCAGTAGTATAGGGGGACAGGCGGCCTACGAGCAGTACTTC.

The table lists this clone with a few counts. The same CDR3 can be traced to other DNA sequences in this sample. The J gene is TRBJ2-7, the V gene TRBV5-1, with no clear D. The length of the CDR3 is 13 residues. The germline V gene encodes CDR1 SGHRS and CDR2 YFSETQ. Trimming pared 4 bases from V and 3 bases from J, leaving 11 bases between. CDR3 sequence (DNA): TGCGCCAGCAGCCCCGGACCGGGCTACGAGCAGTACTTC. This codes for CASSPGPGYEQYF.

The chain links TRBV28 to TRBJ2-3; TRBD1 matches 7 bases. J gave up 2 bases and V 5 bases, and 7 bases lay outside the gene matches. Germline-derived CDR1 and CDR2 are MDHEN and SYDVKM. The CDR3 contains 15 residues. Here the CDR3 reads CASSLTGWATDTQYF. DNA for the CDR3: TGTGCCAGCAGTCTGACAGGGTGGGCCACAGATACGCAGTATTTT.